This entry describes one T cell receptor beta chain. Trimming stripped 2 bases from V and 1 base from J, with 11 bases between. The CDR3 has 15 residues. Germline lookup yields CDR1 SGHTA and CDR2 FQGTGA. The data are from a study of shared clonotypes between healthy human individuals. Assay: immunoSEQ multiplex PCR; the TCRdb copy retains only in-frame clones and omits some. The table records about 2.3 million clones, about 90% of them present only once. The origin of this receptor is a man between 18 and 35 years old in good health. Some clones in this sample may be carry-over from other donors' samples. The sequenced sample was naive CD4+ T cells from PBMCs. Subset defined: CD45RA+ positively selected. This chain joins TRBV7-3 and TRBJ1-1, with a tentative D call TRBD1 (6 bases). CDR3 coding DNA: TGTGCCAGCAGCTTAGGGGGGCGAACGAACACTGAAGCTTTCTTT. Translation: CASSLGGRTNTEAFF.